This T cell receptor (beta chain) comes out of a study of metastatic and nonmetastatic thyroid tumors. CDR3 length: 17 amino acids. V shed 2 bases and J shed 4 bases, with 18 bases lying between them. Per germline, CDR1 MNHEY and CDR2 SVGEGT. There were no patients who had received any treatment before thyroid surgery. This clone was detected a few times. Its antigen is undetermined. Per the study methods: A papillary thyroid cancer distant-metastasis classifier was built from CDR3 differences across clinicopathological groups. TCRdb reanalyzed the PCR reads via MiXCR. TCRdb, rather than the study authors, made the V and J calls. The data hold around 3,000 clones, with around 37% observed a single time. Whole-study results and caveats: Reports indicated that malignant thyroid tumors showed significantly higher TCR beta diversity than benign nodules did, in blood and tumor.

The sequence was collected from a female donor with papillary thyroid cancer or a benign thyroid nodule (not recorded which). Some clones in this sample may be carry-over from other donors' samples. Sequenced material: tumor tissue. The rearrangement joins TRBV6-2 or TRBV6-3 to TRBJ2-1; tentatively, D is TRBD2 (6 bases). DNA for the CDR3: TGTGCCAGCAGTTACGGTATGTGGGGACTTGCTTACAATGAGCAGTTCTTC. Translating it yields CASSYGMWGLAYNEQFF.